This T cell receptor (beta chain) was sequenced for a study of blood T cell repertoires in COVID-19. At the level of the study: There were acute and convalescent COVID-19 samples, and they came from the United States, Italy and Spain. Sample material is recorded as cDNA or gDNA derived from T cells, B-cell-depleted T cells, or PBMCs.

Some clones are missing from TCRdb's copy, which holds only in-frame ones; the method was immunoSEQ multiplex PCR. The table has approximately 150,000 clones, 84% seen once. One Seattle source followed patients from active infection through their disease course. The material sequenced was peripheral blood. The sequence was collected from a man aged 25-45 years with COVID-19, enrolled during active disease.

The CDR3 is CASSNQQTGVSEKLFF. The DNA for the CDR3 is TGTGCCAGCAGCAATCAACAAACAGGGGTTAGTGAAAAACTGTTTTTT. The chain combines TRBV28 with TRBJ1-4; the match to TRBD1 covers 7 bases. CDR1 is MDHEN, CDR2 SYDVKM, per germline. J was trimmed by 7 bases and V by 6 bases; bases with no gene match: 14. There are 16 residues in the CDR3.